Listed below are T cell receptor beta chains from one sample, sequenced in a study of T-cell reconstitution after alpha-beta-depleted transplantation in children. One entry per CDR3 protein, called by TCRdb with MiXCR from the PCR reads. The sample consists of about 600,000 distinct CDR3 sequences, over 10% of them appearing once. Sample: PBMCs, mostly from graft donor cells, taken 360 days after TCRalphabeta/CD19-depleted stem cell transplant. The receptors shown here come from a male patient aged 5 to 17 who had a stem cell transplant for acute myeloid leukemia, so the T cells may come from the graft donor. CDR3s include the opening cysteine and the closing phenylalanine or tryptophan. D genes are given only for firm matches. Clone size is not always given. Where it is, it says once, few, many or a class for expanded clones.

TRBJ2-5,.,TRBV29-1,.,TGCAGCGCCGCAGCGGTGGAGACCCAGTACTTC,CSAAAVETQYF
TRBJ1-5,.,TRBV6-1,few,TGTGCCAGCAGACCTACAGGGAGTAGCAATCAGCCCCAGCATTTT,CASRPTGSSNQPQHF
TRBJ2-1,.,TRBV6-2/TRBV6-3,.,TGTGCCAGCAGTTCTACAGGTAATGTTTACAATGAGCAGTTCTTC,CASSSTGNVYNEQFF
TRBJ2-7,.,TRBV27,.,TGTGCCAGCAGCTCTTGGACAGATTCCTACGAGCAGTACTTC,CASSSWTDSYEQYF
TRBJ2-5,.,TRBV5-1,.,TGCGCCAGCAGCTTGGAGGGCCACAGGGCTATAGAGACCCAGTACTTC,CASSLEGHRAIETQYF
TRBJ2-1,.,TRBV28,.,TGTGCCAGCACTATTACTCCTAGCGCCTACAATGAGCAGTTCTTC,CASTITPSAYNEQFF
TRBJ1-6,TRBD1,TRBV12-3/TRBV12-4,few,TGTGCCAGCAGTTTACGGACAGGGGCAGCTTCACCCCTCCACTTT,CASSLRTGAASPLHF
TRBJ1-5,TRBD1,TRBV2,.,TGTGCCAGCAGTGATTCAGGGGGATGGAATCAGCCCCAGCATTTT,CASSDSGGWNQPQHF
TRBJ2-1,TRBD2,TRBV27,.,TGTGCCAGCAGTTTTGGACTAGTTCGTCCCCATGGCAATGAGCAGTTCTTC,CASSFGLVRPHGNEQFF
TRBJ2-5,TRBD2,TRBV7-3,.,TGTGCCAGCAGCTTAACGCCTAGCGGAACCCAAGAGACCCAGTACTTC,CASSLTPSGTQETQYF
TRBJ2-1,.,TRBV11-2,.,TGTGCCAGCAGCTTAGTAGGTAGGGCTAATGAGCAGTTCTTC,CASSLVGRANEQFF
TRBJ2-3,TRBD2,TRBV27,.,TGTGCCCGGCCGCCTCCCGGGGGGGCAGGTTCCACAGATACGCAGTATTTT,CARPPPGGAGSTDTQYF
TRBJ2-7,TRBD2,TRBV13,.,TGTGCCAGCAGCTTGGGCCTTGGCGGGAGGATCTACGAGCAGTACTTC,CASSLGLGGRIYEQYF
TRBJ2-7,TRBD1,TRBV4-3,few,TGCGCCAGCAGCCGAGGGACAGTTGGATACGAGCAGTACTTC,CASSRGTVGYEQYF
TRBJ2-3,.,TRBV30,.,TGTGCCTGGAGTCAATACAAGGACTATCCGAAATATCGGACGCAGTATTTT,CAWSQYKDYPKYRTQYF
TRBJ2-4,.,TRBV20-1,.,TGCAGTGCTAGTAGGGTAGCCAAAAACATTCAGTACTTC,CSASRVAKNIQYF
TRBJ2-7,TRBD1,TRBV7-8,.,TGTGCCAGCAGTCTTAAAACTTCCGGGACAGCCAGCTTCTACGAGCAGTACTTC,CASSLKTSGTASFYEQYF
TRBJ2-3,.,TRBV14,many,TGTGCCAGCAGCCAACTCCGTCGAGATACGCAGTATTTT,CASSQLRRDTQYF
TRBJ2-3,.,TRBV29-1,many,TGCAGCGTCGCGGGCGGGACAGACACAGATACGCAGTATTTT,CSVAGGTDTDTQYF
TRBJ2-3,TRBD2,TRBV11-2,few,TGTGCCAGCAGCTTAGTGGGACTAGCGGGGAAGATTAAGGTAACAGATACGCAGTATTTT,CASSLVGLAGKIKVTDTQYF
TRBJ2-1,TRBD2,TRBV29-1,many,TGCAGTACTAGCGGGAGCTCCTACAATGAGCAGTTCTTC,CSTSGSSYNEQFF
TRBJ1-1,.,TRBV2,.,TGTGCCAGCAGTGAACTGAGGGACACTGAAGCTTTCTTT,CASSELRDTEAFF
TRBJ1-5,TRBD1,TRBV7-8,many,TGTGCCAGCAGCTGGGGGACAGGGCCACATAGCAATCAGCCCCAGCATTTT,CASSWGTGPHSNQPQHF
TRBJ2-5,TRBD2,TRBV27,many,TGTGCCAGCACTAACTATGGCGGGAGGGTCGAGACCCAGTACTTC,CASTNYGGRVETQYF
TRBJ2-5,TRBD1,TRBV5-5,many,TGTGCCACCTCGAACAGGGGTGGAGAGACCCAGTACTTC,CATSNRGGETQYF
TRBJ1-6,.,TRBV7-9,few,TGTGCCAGCAGCCAGGACGGTTATAATTCACCCCTCCACTTT,CASSQDGYNSPLHF
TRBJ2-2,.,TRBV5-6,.,TGTGCCAGCAGCCCCGGGATGGGTGCCGGGGAGCTGTTTTTT,CASSPGMGAGELFF
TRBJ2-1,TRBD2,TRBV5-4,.,TGTGCCAGCAGATCGGGACTAGCGGGAGGGGAAGAGCAGTTCTTC,CASRSGLAGGEEQFF
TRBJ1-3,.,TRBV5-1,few,TGCGCCAGCAGCGGGGATCCGAGCTCTGGAAACACCATATATTTT,CASSGDPSSGNTIYF
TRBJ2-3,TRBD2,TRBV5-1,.,TGCGCCAGCAGCTTGGCCGCTTTAGCGGGAGGGCCTTCAACAGATACGCAGTATTTT,CASSLAALAGGPSTDTQYF
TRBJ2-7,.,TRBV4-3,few,TGCGCCAGCAGCCTGGCGGACAGCTTCTCCTACGAGCAGTACTTC,CASSLADSFSYEQYF
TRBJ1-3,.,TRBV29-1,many,TGCAGCGTTGCGCGGGAAAACACCATATATTTT,CSVARENTIYF
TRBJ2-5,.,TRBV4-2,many,TGTGCCAGCAGCCAAGATAAACCCCTCGGGGAGACCCAGTACTTC,CASSQDKPLGETQYF
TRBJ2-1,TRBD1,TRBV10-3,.,TGTGCCATCAGAGCCGGGACAGAGCTAAATGAGCAGTTCTTC,CAIRAGTELNEQFF
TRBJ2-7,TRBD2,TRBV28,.,TGTGCCAGCATCTCACCGGGGGGCTACGAGCAGTACTTC,CASISPGGYEQYF
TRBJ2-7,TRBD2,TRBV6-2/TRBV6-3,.,TGTGCCAGCACCCCAAGCGGGAGCGTCCACGAGCAGTACTTC,CASTPSGSVHEQYF
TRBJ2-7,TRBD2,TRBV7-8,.,TGTGCCAGCAGCACCCGGGGGGGGTTTATATTCTACGAGCAGTACTTC,CASSTRGGFIFYEQYF
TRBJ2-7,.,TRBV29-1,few,TGCAGCGTTGAAATGGGCCGCTACGAGCAGTACTTC,CSVEMGRYEQYF
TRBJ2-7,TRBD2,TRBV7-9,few,TGTGCCAGCATACCACTAGCGGGAGTCTCCTACGAGCAGTACTTC,CASIPLAGVSYEQYF
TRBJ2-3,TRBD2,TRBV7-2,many,TGTGCCAGCAGCTTTTCACCACTAGCGGGAGGACAAGATACGCAGTATTTT,CASSFSPLAGGQDTQYF
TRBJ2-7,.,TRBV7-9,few,TGTGCCAGCAGCTTAGGGACATATGACTACGAGCAGTACTTC,CASSLGTYDYEQYF
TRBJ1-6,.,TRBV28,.,TGTGCCAGCAGTTCCGCCTCGACGGCTGGTGATTCACCCCTCCACTTT,CASSSASTAGDSPLHF
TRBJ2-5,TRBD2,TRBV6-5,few,TGTGCCAGCAGTTACGAAGCGGGAGTTACGGAGACCCAGTACTTC,CASSYEAGVTETQYF
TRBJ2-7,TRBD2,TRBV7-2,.,TGTGCCAGCAGCTCCAGCGGGAGCACCTACGAGCAGTACTTC,CASSSSGSTYEQYF